The source of this TCR beta chain is a study of sequential checkpoint blockade in melanoma. Looked up from germline, CDR1 is LGHNA and CDR2 is YSLEER. The CDR3 consists of 17 residues. Trimming cost V 0 bases and J 0 bases; bases outside gene matches: 5. Treatment noted: randomized to nivolumab then ipilimumab (arm A) or the reverse (arm B). Live CD3+CD8+ CD19− CD56− cells were sorted from PBMCs. Sequencing was performed with immunoSEQ multiplex PCR; in TCRdb, only in-frame clones are kept and a portion is missing. The sample includes some 30,000 clones, about 86% of them seen just once. The J gene is TRBJ2-1, the V gene TRBV4-3; 7 bases match TRBD1. This clonotype was sampled from a human donor with melanoma. Sequences were derived from CD8+ T cells sorted from blood (inferred from file names), sampled from a patient given nivolumab and ipilimumab in sequence. CDR3 region: CASSQDWTGSSYNEQFF. Written as DNA, the CDR3 is TGCGCCAGCAGCCAAGATTGGACAGGAAGCTCCTACAATGAGCAGTTCTTC.